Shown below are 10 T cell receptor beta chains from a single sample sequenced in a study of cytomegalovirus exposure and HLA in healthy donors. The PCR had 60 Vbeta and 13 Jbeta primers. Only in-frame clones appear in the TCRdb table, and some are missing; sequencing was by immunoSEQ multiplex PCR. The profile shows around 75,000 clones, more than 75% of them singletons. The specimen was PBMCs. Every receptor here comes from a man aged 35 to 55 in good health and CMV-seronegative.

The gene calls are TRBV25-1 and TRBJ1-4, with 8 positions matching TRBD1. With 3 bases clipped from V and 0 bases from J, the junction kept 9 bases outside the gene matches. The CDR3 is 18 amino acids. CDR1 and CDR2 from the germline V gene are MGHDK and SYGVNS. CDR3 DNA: TGTGCCAGCAGTGATGACAGGGGACGTACTGCAACTAATGAAAAACTGTTTTTT. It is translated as CASSDDRGRTATNEKLFF.

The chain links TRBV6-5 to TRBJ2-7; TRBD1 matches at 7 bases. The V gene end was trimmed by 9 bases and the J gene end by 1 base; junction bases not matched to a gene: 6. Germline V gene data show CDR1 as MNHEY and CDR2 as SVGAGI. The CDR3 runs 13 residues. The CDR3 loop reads CASKTGQSYEQYF. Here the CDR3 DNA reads TGTGCCAGTAAGACGGGACAGTCCTACGAGCAGTACTTC.

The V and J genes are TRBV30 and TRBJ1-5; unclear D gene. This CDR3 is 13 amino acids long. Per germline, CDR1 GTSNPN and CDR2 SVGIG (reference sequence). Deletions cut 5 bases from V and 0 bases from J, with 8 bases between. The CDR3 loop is CAWGPNSNQPQHF. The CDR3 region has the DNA TGTGCCTGGGGGCCAAATAGCAATCAGCCCCAGCATTTT.

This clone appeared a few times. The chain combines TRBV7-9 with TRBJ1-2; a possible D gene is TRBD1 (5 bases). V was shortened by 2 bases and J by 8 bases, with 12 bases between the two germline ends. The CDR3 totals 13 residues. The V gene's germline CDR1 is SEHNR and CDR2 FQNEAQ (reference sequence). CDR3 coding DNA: TGTGCCAGCAGCTTAAGCAGGGTCGGCGGCTACACCTTC. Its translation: CASSLSRVGGYTF. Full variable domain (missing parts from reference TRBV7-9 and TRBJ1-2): DTGVSQNPRHKITKRGQNVTFRCDPISEHNRLYWYRQTLGQGPEFLTYFQNEAQLEKSRLLSDRFSAERPKGSFSTLEIQRTEQGDSAMYLCASSLSRVGGYTFGSGTRLTVV.

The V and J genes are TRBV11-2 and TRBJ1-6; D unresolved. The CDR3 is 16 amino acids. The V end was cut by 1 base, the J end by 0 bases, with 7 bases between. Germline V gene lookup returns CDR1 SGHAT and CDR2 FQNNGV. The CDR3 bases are TGTGCCAGCAGCTTAGCGCGGTTCTCCTATAATTCACCCCTCCACTTT. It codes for CASSLARFSYNSPLHF. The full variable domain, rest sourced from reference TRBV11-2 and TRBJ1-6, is EAGVAQSPRYKIIEKRQSVAFWCNPISGHATLYWYQQILGQGPKLLIQFQNNGVVDDSQLPKDRFSAERLKGVDSTLKIQPAKLEDSAVYLCASSLARFSYNSPLHFGNGTRLTVT.

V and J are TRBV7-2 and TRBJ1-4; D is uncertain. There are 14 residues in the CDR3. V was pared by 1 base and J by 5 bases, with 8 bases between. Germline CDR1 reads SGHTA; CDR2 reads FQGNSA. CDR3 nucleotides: TGTGCCAGCAGCTTAGTCCTTCTGAATGAAAAACTGTTTTTT. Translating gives CASSLVLLNEKLFF. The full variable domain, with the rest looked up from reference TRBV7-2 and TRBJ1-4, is GAGVSQSPSNKVTEKGKDVELRCDPISGHTALYWYRQSLGQGLEFLIYFQGNSAPDKSGLPSDRFSAERTGGSVSTLTIQRTQQEDSAVYLCASSLVLLNEKLFFGSGTQLSVL.

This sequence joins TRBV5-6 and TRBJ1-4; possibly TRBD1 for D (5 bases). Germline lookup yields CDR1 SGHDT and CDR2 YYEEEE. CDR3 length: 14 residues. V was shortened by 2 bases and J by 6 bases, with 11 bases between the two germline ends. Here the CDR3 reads CASSLVGAHEKLFF. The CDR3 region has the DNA TGTGCCAGCAGCTTAGTAGGGGCGCATGAAAAACTGTTTTTT.

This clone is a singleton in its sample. CDR3 coding DNA: TGCAGCGTTCGCGGGCAGCCTAACACTGAAGCTTTCTTT. Translated, it gives CSVRGQPNTEAFF. The J gene is TRBJ1-1, the V gene TRBV29-1; D not certain. The CDR3 covers 13 residues. V lost 5 bases to trimming and J lost 2 bases, with 12 bases between them. Germline V gene sequence: CDR1 SQVTM, CDR2 ANQGSEA.

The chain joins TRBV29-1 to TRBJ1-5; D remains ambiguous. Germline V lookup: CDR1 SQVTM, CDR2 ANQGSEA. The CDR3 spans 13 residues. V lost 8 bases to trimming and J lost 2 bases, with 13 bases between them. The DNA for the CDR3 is TGCAGCTTCGCCCACGGGGGCAATCAGCCCCAGCATTTT. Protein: CSFAHGGNQPQHF.

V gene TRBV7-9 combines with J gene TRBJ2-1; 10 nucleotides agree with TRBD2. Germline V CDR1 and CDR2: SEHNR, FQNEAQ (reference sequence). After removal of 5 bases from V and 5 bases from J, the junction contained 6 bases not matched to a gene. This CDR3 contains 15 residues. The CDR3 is CASSPGTSDNNEQFF. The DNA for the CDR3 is TGTGCCAGCAGCCCCGGGACTAGCGACAACAATGAGCAGTTCTTC.